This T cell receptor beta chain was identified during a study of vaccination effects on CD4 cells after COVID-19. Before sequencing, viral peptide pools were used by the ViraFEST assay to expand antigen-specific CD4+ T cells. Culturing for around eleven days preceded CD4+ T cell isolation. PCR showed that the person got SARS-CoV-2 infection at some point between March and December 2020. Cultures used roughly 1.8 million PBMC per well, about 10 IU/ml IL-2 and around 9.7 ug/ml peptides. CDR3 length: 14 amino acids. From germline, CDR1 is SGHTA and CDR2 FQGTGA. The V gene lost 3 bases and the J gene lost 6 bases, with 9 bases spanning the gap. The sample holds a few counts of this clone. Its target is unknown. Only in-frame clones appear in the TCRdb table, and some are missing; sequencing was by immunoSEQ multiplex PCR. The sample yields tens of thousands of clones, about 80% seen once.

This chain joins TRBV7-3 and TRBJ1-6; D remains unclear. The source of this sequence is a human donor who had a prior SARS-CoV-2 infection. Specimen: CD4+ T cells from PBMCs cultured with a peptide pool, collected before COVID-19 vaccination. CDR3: CASSLRGGNSPLHF. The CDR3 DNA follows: TGTGCCAGCAGCTTGCGGGGAGGTAATTCACCCCTCCACTTT.